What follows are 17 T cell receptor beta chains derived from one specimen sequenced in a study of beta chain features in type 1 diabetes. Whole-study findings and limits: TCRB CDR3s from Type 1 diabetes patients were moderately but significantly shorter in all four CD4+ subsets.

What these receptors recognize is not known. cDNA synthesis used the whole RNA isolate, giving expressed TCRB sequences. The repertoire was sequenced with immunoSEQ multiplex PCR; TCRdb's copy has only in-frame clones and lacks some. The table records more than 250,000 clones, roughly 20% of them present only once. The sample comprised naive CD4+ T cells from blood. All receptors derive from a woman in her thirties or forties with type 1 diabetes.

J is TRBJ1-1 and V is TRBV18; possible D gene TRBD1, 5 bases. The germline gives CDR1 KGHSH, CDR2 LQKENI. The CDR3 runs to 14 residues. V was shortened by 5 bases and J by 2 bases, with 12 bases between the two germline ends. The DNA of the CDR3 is TGTGCCAGCTCAGAAGGAGGGGTCAACACTGAAGCTTTCTTT. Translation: CASSEGGVNTEAFF.

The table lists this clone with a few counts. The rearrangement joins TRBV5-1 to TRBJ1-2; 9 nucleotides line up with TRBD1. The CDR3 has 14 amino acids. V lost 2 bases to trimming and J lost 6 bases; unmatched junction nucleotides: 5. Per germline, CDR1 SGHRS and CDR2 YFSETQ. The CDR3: CASSLPGQGNGYTF. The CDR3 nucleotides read TGCGCCAGCAGCTTACCGGGACAGGGTAATGGCTACACCTTC.

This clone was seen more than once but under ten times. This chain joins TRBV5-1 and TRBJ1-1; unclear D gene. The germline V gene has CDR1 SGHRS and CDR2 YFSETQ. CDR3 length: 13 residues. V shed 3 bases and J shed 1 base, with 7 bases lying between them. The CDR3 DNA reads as TGCGCCAGCAGCTCAGGTTGGAACACTGAAGCTTTCTTT. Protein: CASSSGWNTEAFF.

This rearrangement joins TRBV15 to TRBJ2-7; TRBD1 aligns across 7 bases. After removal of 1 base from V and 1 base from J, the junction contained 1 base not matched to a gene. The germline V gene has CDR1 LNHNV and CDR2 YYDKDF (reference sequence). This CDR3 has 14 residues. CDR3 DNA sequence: TGTGCCACCAGCAGAGGGGACAGATCCTACGAGCAGTACTTC. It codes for CATSRGDRSYEQYF. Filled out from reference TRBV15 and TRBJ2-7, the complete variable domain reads DAMVIQNPRYQVTQFGKPVTLSCSQTLNHNVMYWYQQKSSQAPKLLFHYYDKDFNNEADTPDNFQSRRPNTSFCFLDIRSPGLGDTAMYLCATSRGDRSYEQYFGPGTRLTVT.

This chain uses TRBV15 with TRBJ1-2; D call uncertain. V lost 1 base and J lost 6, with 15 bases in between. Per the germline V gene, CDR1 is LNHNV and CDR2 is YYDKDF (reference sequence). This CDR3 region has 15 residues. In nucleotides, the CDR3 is TGTGCCACCAGCAGAGCTCCCTTTAGTGGGCATGGCTACACCTTC. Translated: CATSRAPFSGHGYTF.

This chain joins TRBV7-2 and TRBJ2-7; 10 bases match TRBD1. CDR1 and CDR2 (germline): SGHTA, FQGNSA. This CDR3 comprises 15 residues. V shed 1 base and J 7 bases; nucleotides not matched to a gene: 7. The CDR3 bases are TGTGCCAGCAGCTTAGTTGGGACAGGGGCGTCGGAGCAGTACTTC. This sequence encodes CASSLVGTGASEQYF.

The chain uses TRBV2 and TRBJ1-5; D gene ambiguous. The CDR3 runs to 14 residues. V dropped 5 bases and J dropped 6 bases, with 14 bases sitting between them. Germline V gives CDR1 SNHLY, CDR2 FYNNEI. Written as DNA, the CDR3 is TGTGCCAGCAGTCAGGACCTCCGGGGTCAGCCCCAGCATTTT. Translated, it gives CASSQDLRGQPQHF.

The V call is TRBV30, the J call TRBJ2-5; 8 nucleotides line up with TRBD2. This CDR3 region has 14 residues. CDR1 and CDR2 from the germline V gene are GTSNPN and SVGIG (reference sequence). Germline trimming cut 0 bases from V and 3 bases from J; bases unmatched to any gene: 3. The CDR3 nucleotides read TGTGCCTGGAGTGTTTACGGGAGGGAAGAGACCCAGTACTTC. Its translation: CAWSVYGREETQYF.

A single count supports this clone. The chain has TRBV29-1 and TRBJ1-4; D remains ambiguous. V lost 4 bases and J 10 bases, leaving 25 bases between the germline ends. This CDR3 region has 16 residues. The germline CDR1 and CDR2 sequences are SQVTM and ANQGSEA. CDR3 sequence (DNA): TGCAGCGTTGCAGTCATCGGAGGCCATTCCTCGGGAAAACTGTTTTTT. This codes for CSVAVIGGHSSGKLFF.

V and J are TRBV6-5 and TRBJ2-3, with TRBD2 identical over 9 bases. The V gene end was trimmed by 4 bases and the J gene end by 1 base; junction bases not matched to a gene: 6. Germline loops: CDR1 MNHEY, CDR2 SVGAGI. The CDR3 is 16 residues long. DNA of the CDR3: TGTGCCAGCAGTTCTAGCGGGAAAAGGGGCACAGATACGCAGTATTTT. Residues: CASSSSGKRGTDTQYF.

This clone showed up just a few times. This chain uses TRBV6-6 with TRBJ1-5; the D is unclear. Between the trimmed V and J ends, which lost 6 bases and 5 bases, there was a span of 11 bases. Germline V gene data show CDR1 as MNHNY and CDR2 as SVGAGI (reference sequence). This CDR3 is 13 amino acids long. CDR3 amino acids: CASSRGRDQPQHF. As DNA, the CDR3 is TGTGCCAGCAGCCGGGGTAGGGATCAGCCCCAGCATTTT.

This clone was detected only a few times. The CDR3 nucleotides are TGTGCCTGGAGACGAGGACTGCGCCAAGAGACCCAGTACTTC. It translates to CAWRRGLRQETQYF. The chain combines TRBV30 with TRBJ2-5; possible D gene TRBD2, 5 bases. The CDR3 consists of 14 residues. Looked up from germline, CDR1 is GTSNPN and CDR2 is SVGIG (reference sequence). Deletions cut 3 bases from V and 1 base from J, with 12 bases between.

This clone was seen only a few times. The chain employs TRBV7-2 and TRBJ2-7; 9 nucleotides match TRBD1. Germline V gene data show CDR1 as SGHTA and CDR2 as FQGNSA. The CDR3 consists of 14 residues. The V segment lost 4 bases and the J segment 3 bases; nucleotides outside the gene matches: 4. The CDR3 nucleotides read TGTGCCAGCAGCTCACCGGACAGGGGCTACGAGCAGTACTTC. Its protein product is CASSSPDRGYEQYF.

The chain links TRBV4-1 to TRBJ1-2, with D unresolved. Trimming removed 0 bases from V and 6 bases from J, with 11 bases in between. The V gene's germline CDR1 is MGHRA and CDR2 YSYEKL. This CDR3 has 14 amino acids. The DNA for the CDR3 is TGCGCCAGCAGCCAAGATCGTGGAGGAAATGGCTACACCTTC. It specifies CASSQDRGGNGYTF.

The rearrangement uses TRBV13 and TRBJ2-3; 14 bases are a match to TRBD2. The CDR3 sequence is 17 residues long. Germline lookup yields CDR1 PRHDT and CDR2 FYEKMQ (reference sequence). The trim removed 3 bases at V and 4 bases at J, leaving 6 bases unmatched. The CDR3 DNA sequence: TGTGCCAGCAGCTTCCGGCGACTAGCGGGAGGGCCAGATACGCAGTATTTT. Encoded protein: CASSFRRLAGGPDTQYF.

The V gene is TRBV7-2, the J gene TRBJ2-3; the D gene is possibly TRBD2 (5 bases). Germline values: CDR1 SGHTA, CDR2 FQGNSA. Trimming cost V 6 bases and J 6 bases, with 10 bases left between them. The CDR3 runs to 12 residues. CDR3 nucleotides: TGTGCCAGCAGGATGGGCGGGGATACGCAGTATTTT. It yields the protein CASRMGGDTQYF.

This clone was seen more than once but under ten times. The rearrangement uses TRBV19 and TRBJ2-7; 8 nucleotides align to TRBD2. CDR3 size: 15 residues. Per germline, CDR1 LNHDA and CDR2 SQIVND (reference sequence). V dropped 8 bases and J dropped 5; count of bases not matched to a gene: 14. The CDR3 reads CASRPGAAGDDEQYF. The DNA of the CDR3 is TGTGCCAGTCGACCGGGTGCAGCGGGGGACGACGAGCAGTACTTC.